This T cell receptor beta chain was identified during a study of blood T cell repertoires in COVID-19. Germline V lookup: CDR1 GTSNPN, CDR2 SVGIG (reference sequence). CDR3 length: 13 residues. Trimming shortened V by 0 bases and J by 4 bases, and 9 bases separated the two germline ends. Repertoires were generated with immunoSEQ multiplex PCR, while TCRdb's copy carries only in-frame clones and drops some. The top ten clones hold over 9.5% of a sample with some 220,000 clones, around nine tenths of them seen once. This clone was recorded once. This TCR came from a woman in her late teens or twenties who had recovered from COVID-19. The sequencing sample was made of peripheral blood. J is TRBJ1-2 and V is TRBV30, with D maybe TRBD1 (5 bases). Here the CDR3 reads CAWSVVTAYGYTF. The DNA for the CDR3 is TGTGCCTGGAGTGTAGTGACAGCCTATGGCTACACCTTC.